The 22 T cell receptor beta chains presented below share a single source sample, sequenced in a study of long-term antiretroviral therapy in people with HIV. Sequencing relied on immunoSEQ assay v3.0, run at survey level. The table came from immunoSEQ multiplex PCR; TCRdb's copy has only in-frame clones and leaves some out. This sample yields about 17,000 clones, of which 85% to 95% are seen a single time; about 1.4% belongs to the top ten. Sequences were derived from unsorted PBMCs, sampled less than 11 years after starting antiretroviral therapy. The origin of the receptors is a man aged 30 to 39 with HIV.

The rearrangement joins TRBV29-1 to TRBJ1-2; TRBD1 aligns across 9 bases. Trimming removed 6 bases from V and 3 bases from J; junction bases left unmatched: 11. CDR3 length: 15 amino acids. The germline V gene has CDR1 SQVTM and CDR2 ANQGSEA. Here the CDR3 DNA reads TGCAGCGTCCCGGGACAGGGTAGTTGGGACTATGGCTACACCTTC. As protein: CSVPGQGSWDYGYTF.

This chain uses TRBV7-3 with TRBJ1-6; no clear D. V dropped 2 bases and J dropped 6 bases, with 11 bases sitting between them. CDR1 and CDR2 from the germline V gene are SGHTA and FQGTGA. CDR3 length equals 15 residues. The CDR3 nucleotides read TGTGCCAGCAGCTTAGGTGGGCGCGGTAATTCACCCCTCCACTTT. Its protein product is CASSLGGRGNSPLHF. The variable domain in full, with the rest retrieved from reference TRBV7-3 and TRBJ1-6, is GAGVSQTPSNKVTEKGKYVELRCDPISGHTALYWYRQSLGQGPEFLIYFQGTGAADDSGLPNDRFFAVRPEGSVSTLKIQRTERGDSAVYLCASSLGGRGNSPLHFGNGTRLTVT.

V and J are TRBV5-1 and TRBJ2-7; D may be TRBD1 (8 bases). The CDR3 is made up of 14 amino acids. Looked up from germline, CDR1 is SGHRS and CDR2 is YFSETQ. The germline V and J ends were trimmed by 4 bases and 5 bases, with 16 bases remaining between them. CDR3 sequence: CASSPGQGGDEQYV. CDR3 coding DNA: TGCGCCAGCAGCCCCGGACAGGGAGGGGACGAGCAGTACGTC.

The J gene is TRBJ2-3, the V gene TRBV5-1, with D perhaps assigned TRBD1 or TRBD2 (6 bases each). The V gene's germline CDR1 is SGHRS and CDR2 YFSETQ. V was shortened by 0 bases and J by 3 bases, with 14 bases between the two germline ends. The CDR3 is 16 residues long. CDR3 nucleotide sequence: TGCGCCAGCAGCTTGGATGGAGGGGGAGGAACAGATACGCAGTATTTT. It translates to CASSLDGGGGTDTQYF.

This clone was seen once. The chain couples TRBV30 to TRBJ1-1; D call uncertain. Trimming left V 8 bases short and J 0 bases short, with 10 bases between. In germline, CDR1 is GTSNPN, CDR2 SVGIG (reference sequence). CDR3 size: 12 residues. CDR3 region: CAGRRLNTEAFF. The CDR3 region has the DNA TGTGCCGGCCGACGTTTGAACACTGAAGCTTTCTTT.

The V call is TRBV7-2, the J call TRBJ1-5; D gene uncertain. The CDR3 extends over 13 amino acids. Trimming took off 5 bases at V and 5 bases at J, with 10 bases between the two ends. Germline lookup yields CDR1 SGHTA and CDR2 FQGNSA. The CDR3 nucleotides read TGTGCCAGCAGCAAAACCCTTGATCAGCCCCAGCATTTT. Its protein is CASSKTLDQPQHF.

This clone has only one observation. The chain recombines TRBV7-8 with TRBJ1-4; D call uncertain. This CDR3 spans 15 amino acids. Germline V gene sequence: CDR1 SGHVS, CDR2 FQNEAQ. The V end was cut by 1 base, the J end by 0 bases, with 6 bases between. Written as DNA, the CDR3 is TGTGCCAGCAGCTTAGACGGGTCAACTAATGAAAAACTGTTTTTT. It translates to CASSLDGSTNEKLFF.

The chain carries TRBV19 and TRBJ2-7, with D perhaps matching TRBD2 (6 bases). CDR1 and CDR2 from the germline V gene are LNHDA and SQIVND (reference sequence). The CDR3 covers 15 residues. Deletions cut 5 bases from V and 3 bases from J, with 17 bases between. The CDR3 nucleotides are TGTGCCAGTAGTCCTACCCGGAGGGTCCTCTACGAGCAGTACTTC. Protein sequence: CASSPTRRVLYEQYF.

The V gene is TRBV28, the J gene TRBJ1-3; a possible D gene is TRBD1 (5 bases). The germline V gene has CDR1 MDHEN and CDR2 SYDVKM. The CDR3 sequence is 13 residues long. The V gene lost 10 bases and the J gene lost 2 bases, with 12 bases spanning the gap. CDR3 amino acids: CATMQGAGNTIYF. CDR3 coding DNA: TGTGCCACCATGCAAGGGGCTGGAAACACCATATATTTT.

The chain combines TRBV9 with TRBJ2-1; 13 bases are a match to TRBD2. The length of the CDR3 is 18 residues. Germline values: CDR1 SGDLS, CDR2 YYNGEE. With 0 bases clipped from V and 7 bases from J, the junction kept 10 bases outside the gene matches. CDR3 sequence: CASSVGTSGGLAPNEQFF. In nucleotides, the CDR3 is TGTGCCAGCAGCGTAGGGACTAGCGGGGGCCTCGCACCAAATGAGCAGTTCTTC.

The genes are TRBV7-9 and TRBJ2-7, with a possible D match to TRBD1 (5 bases). Per the germline V gene, CDR1 is SEHNR and CDR2 is FQNEAQ (reference sequence). This CDR3 contains 15 residues. V shed 1 base and J shed 3 bases, with 13 bases lying between them. The CDR3 DNA follows: TGTGCCAGCAGCTTAGGCGACAGTCGCTACTACGAGCAGTACTTC. As protein: CASSLGDSRYYEQYF.

The chain has TRBV7-3 and TRBJ2-1; D is unclear. The germline V gene encodes CDR1 SGHTA and CDR2 FQGTGA. This CDR3 contains 14 residues. The ends were cut back, 2 bases at V and 1 base at J, with 6 bases in the middle. This chain's CDR3 is CASSLLPSYNEQFF. In DNA, the CDR3 is TGTGCCAGCAGCTTACTGCCTTCCTACAATGAGCAGTTCTTC.

The chain couples TRBV7-6 to TRBJ1-1; unclear D gene. Trimming removed 1 base at V and 10 bases at J, with 7 bases between. From germline, CDR1 is SGHVS and CDR2 FNYEAQ. The CDR3 runs 11 residues. CDR3 coding DNA: TGTGCCAGCAGCTTAGGGTCTGTAGCTTTCTTT. It yields the protein CASSLGSVAFF.

This chain uses TRBV14 with TRBJ2-7; D gene ambiguous. Trimming removed 4 bases from V and 4 bases from J, with 8 bases in between. The CDR3 loop spans 12 amino acids. Germline-derived CDR1 and CDR2 are SGHDN and FVKESK. In nucleotides, the CDR3 is TGTGCCAGCAGCCCCGACACTTACGAGCAGTACTTC. Translation gives CASSPDTYEQYF.

This rearrangement joins TRBV7-2 to TRBJ2-5; D not certain. The end of the DNA fits TRBJ2-7 better, so the J call may be wrong. The CDR3 consists of 16 residues. In germline, CDR1 is SGHTA, CDR2 FQGNSA. CDR3 loop: CASSQSTEHFDYEQYF. The CDR3 nucleotides are TGTGCCAGCAGCCAGAGCACAGAGCATTTCGACTACGAGCAGTACTTC.

The genes are TRBV4-2 and TRBJ1-2, with 8 bases identical to TRBD1. V lost 0 bases to trimming and J lost 4 bases; unmatched junction nucleotides: 10. The V gene's germline CDR1 is LGHNA and CDR2 YNFKEQ. The CDR3 is 17 amino acids. Here the CDR3 DNA reads TGTGCCAGCAGCCAAGATGGGACAGGTCGAGAGGGCTATGGCTACACCTTC. Translated: CASSQDGTGREGYGYTF.

The genes are TRBV5-6 and TRBJ1-2; the D gene is possibly TRBD1 (5 bases). CDR1 is SGHDT, CDR2 YYEEEE, per germline. CDR3 length: 15 amino acids. V was pared by 0 bases and J by 4 bases, with 13 bases between. CDR3 in DNA: TGTGCCAGCAGCTTGGGAGACAGATTTTTCTATGGCTACACCTTC. Protein sequence: CASSLGDRFFYGYTF.

The V gene is TRBV2, the J gene TRBJ2-5, with D unclear. Trimming took off 0 bases at V and 5 bases at J, with 4 bases between the two ends. The CDR3 length is 12 residues. The germline gives CDR1 SNHLY, CDR2 FYNNEI. In DNA form, the CDR3 reads TGTGCCAGCAGTGAAGCGGCGGAGACCCAGTACTTC. This encodes CASSEAAETQYF.

In this sample, this clone turned up once. V gene TRBV5-6 combines with J gene TRBJ2-1, with 13 bases lining up with TRBD2. CDR3 length: 14 residues. Trimming removed 4 bases from V and 15 bases from J; junction bases left unmatched: 10. Germline V lookup: CDR1 SGHDT, CDR2 YYEEEE. CDR3: CASSQRTSGGRGFF. The CDR3 nucleotides are TGTGCCAGCAGCCAAAGGACTAGCGGGGGCCGTGGGTTCTTC.

V and J are TRBV5-1 and TRBJ1-1, with unresolved D. Trimming shortened V by 3 bases and J by 1 base, and 13 bases separated the two germline ends. The CDR3 sequence is 15 residues long. The germline V gene encodes CDR1 SGHRS and CDR2 YFSETQ. In DNA, the CDR3 is TGCGCCAGCAGCTCGGATCCCCAGACGAACACTGAAGCTTTCTTT. It encodes CASSSDPQTNTEAFF.

This clone is a singleton in its sample. This chain links TRBV10-3 with TRBJ2-1; 10 nucleotides match TRBD2. V dropped 0 bases and J dropped 3; count of bases not matched to a gene: 8. This CDR3 comprises 18 residues. Germline CDR1 ENHRY, CDR2 SYGVKD. CDR3 sequence: CAISESAEGLAVYNEQFF. DNA for the CDR3: TGTGCCATCAGTGAGTCGGCGGAAGGACTAGCGGTCTACAATGAGCAGTTCTTC.

V is TRBV5-4 and J is TRBJ2-2, with 10 bases that match TRBD2. From germline, CDR1 is SGHNT and CDR2 YYREEE (reference sequence). Trimming removed 5 bases from V and 9 bases from J; junction bases left unmatched: 7. The CDR3 is 14 amino acids. CDR3 amino acids: CASRTSGGARELFF. CDR3 nucleotides: TGTGCCAGCAGGACGAGCGGGGGGGCCCGGGAGCTGTTTTTT.